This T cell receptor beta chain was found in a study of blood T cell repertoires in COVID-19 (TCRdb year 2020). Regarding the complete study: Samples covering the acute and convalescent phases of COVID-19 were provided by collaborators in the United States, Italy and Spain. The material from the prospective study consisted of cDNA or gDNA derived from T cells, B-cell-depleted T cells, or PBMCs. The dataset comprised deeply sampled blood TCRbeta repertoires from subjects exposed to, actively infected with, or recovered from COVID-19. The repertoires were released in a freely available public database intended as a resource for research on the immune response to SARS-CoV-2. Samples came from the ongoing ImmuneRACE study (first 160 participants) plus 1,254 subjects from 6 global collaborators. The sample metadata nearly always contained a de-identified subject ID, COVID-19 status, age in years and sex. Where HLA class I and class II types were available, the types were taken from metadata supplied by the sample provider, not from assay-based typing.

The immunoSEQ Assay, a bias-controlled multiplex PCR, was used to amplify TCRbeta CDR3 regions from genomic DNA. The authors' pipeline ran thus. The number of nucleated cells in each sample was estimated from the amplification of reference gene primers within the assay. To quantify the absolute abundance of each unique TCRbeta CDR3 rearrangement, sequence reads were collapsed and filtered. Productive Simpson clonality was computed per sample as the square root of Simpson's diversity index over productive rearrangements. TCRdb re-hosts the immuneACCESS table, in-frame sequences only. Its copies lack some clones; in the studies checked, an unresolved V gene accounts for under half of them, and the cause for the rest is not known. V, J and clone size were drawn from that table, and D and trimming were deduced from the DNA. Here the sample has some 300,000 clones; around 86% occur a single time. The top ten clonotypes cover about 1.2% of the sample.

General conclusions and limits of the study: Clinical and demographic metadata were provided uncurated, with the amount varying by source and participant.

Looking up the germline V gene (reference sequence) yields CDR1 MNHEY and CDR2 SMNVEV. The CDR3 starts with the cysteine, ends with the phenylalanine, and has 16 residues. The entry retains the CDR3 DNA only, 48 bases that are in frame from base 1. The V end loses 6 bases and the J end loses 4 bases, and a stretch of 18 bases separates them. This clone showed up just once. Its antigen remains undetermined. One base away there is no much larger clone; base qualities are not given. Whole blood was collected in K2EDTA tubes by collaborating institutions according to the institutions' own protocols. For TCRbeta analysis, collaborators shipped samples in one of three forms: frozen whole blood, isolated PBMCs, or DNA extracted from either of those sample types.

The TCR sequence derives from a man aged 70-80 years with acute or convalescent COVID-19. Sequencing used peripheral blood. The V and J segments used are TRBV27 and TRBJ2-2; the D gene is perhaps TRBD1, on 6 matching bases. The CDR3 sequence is CASSSPGTSVTGELFF. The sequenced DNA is TGTGCCAGCAGCTCCCCCGGGACATCAGTCACCGGGGAGCTGTTTTTT.